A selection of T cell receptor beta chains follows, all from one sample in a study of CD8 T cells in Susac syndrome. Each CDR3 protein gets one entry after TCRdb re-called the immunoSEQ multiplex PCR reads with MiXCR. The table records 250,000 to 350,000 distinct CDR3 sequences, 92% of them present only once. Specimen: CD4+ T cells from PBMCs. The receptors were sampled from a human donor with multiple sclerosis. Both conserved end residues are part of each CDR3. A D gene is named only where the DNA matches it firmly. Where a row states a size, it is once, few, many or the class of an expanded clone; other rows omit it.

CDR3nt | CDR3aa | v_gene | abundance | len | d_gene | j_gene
TGTGCCAGCAGCACCCCGGGACAGGGGAGAGAGCAGTACTTC | CASSTPGQGREQYF | TRBV5-6 | . | 14 | TRBD1 | TRBJ2-7
TGCAGCGCCGCCGGCGGGCAGCGCTCCTACGAGCAGTACTTC | CSAAGGQRSYEQYF | TRBV29-1 | . | 14 | . | TRBJ2-7
TGCGCCAGCAGCGTTGCGGGGGGGCGGGACAATGAGCAGTTCTTC | CASSVAGGRDNEQFF | TRBV5-1 | . | 15 | TRBD2 | TRBJ2-1
TGCGCCAGCAGCTTGGAGGCAGCCCGCGGAGGCTACACCTTC | CASSLEAARGGYTF | TRBV5-1 | once | 14 | . | TRBJ1-2
TGTGCCAGCCGCCGGACCGCAAGAATTTCACCCCTCCACTTT | CASRRTARISPLHF | TRBV12-3/TRBV12-4 | . | 14 | . | TRBJ1-6
TGTGCCAGCAGACGGACAGAAGGAGGTGAAAAACTGTTTTTT | CASRRTEGGEKLFF | TRBV12-3/TRBV12-4 | once | 14 | . | TRBJ1-4
TGTGCCAGTAGTACCGAGGGGGCCGTAGGGGGCTATGGCTACACCTTC | CASSTEGAVGGYGYTF | TRBV19 | . | 16 | TRBD1 | TRBJ1-2
TGTGCCAGCCGGATGGTGGGACTAGCGGGAGTTGAGCAGTACTTC | CASRMVGLAGVEQYF | TRBV6-2/TRBV6-3 | once | 15 | TRBD2 | TRBJ2-7
TGTGCCAGCAGCTTGGTGCGACTAGCCTCCGAGGGGGATACGCAGTATTTT | CASSLVRLASEGDTQYF | TRBV5-8 | . | 17 | TRBD2 | TRBJ2-3
TGCAGCGTGGGGGACGGGGGGAACACTGAAGCTTTCTTT | CSVGDGGNTEAFF | TRBV29-1 | . | 13 | . | TRBJ1-1
TGTGCCAGCAGACACAGGGGGCGAATGGCGAGCTCTGGAAACACCATATATTTT | CASRHRGRMASSGNTIYF | TRBV12-3/TRBV12-4 | . | 18 | TRBD1 | TRBJ1-3
TGCAGTGCTGAAGGACAAGCCTATGGCTACACCTTC | CSAEGQAYGYTF | TRBV20-1 | . | 12 | . | TRBJ1-2
TGTGCCAGCAGCTTCTACAGGGAAGAAAAACTGTTTTTT | CASSFYREEKLFF | TRBV7-9 | . | 13 | . | TRBJ1-4
TGTGCCAGCAGTTTGGGAACAGGTGGAGAGCCCCAGCATTTT | CASSLGTGGEPQHF | TRBV5-6 | . | 14 | . | TRBJ1-5
TGTGCCAGCAGCGGTGAAGGGACAGGGGGAGGCTACACCTTC | CASSGEGTGGGYTF | TRBV2 | . | 14 | TRBD1 | TRBJ1-2
TGTGCCAGCAGTTACTCCGGGTTATCAGATACGCAGTATTTT | CASSYSGLSDTQYF | TRBV6-5 | few | 14 | . | TRBJ2-3
TGCAGCGTTGATGGACAGGGGAGAGGCTACACCTTC | CSVDGQGRGYTF | TRBV29-1 | . | 12 | TRBD1 | TRBJ1-2
TGTGCCAGCTCCCCGACAGGGACCGAAAATCAGCCCCAGCATTTT | CASSPTGTENQPQHF | TRBV18 | . | 15 | TRBD1 | TRBJ1-5
TGTGCCAGTAGTATTCGGGGGCCCAACACTGAAGCTTTCTTT | CASSIRGPNTEAFF | TRBV19 | . | 14 | . | TRBJ1-1
TGTGCCAGCAGCTTAGTCCCGAGACAGGGCTCTTCCGATGGCTACACCTTC | CASSLVPRQGSSDGYTF | TRBV7-2 | . | 17 | TRBD1 | TRBJ1-2
TGTGCCAGTAGCCTCGGACGGAACACAGATACGCAGTATTTT | CASSLGRNTDTQYF | TRBV19 | few | 14 | . | TRBJ2-3
TGTGCCAGCAGCTCTACAGGGTGGGACTACGAGCAGTACTTC | CASSSTGWDYEQYF | TRBV7-8 | . | 14 | . | TRBJ2-7
TGTGCCAGCAGCTTGGTGGAGGGGTCCCCATCCGGGGAGCTGTTTTTT | CASSLVEGSPSGELFF | TRBV5-6 | . | 16 | . | TRBJ2-2
TGTGCCAGCAGCCCCAGCAGGGGGACGGTCGAGCAGTACTTC | CASSPSRGTVEQYF | TRBV7-9 | . | 14 | TRBD1 | TRBJ2-7
TGTGCCAGCAGCTTAGGGCAGATTGAGCAGTTCTTC | CASSLGQIEQFF | TRBV7-9 | . | 12 | . | TRBJ2-1
TGTGCCAGCAGCTTACCCCCCGTAATGGAGACCCAGTACTTC | CASSLPPVMETQYF | TRBV7-2 | . | 14 | . | TRBJ2-5
TGTGCCAGCTCATCAGGGTTTCAAGAGACCCAGTACTTC | CASSSGFQETQYF | TRBV18 | . | 13 | . | TRBJ2-5
TGTGCCAGCAGCCAGGGTCAGCTTAGCGGTCCGATTAGCACAGATACGCAGTATTTT | CASSQGQLSGPISTDTQYF | TRBV14 | . | 19 | . | TRBJ2-3
TGCGCCAGCAGCCGGGACAGGGGTACCCAAGAGACCCAGTACTTC | CASSRDRGTQETQYF | TRBV5-1 | . | 15 | TRBD1 | TRBJ2-5
TGTGCCAGCAGTTATATGGGGACAGGATATGAGCAGTTCTTC | CASSYMGTGYEQFF | TRBV6-5 | . | 14 | TRBD1 | TRBJ2-1
TGTGCCAGCACGGGTCGCGACTACAACTACAATGAGCAGTTCTTC | CASTGRDYNYNEQFF | TRBV6-2/TRBV6-3 | . | 15 | . | TRBJ2-1
TGTGCCAGTAGTAAGGAGGGACAGCCCCAGCATTTT | CASSKEGQPQHF | TRBV19 | . | 12 | . | TRBJ1-5
TGCAGTGCTCAAAGCGGGAGGGGTTACAATGAGCAGTTCTTC | CSAQSGRGYNEQFF | TRBV20-1 | . | 14 | TRBD2 | TRBJ2-1
TGTGCCTGGAGACAGAAATATGGCTACACCTTC | CAWRQKYGYTF | TRBV30 | . | 11 | . | TRBJ1-2
TGTGCCAGCAGCTCTGGACTAGCGCCTAGCACAGATACGCAGTATTTT | CASSSGLAPSTDTQYF | TRBV6-2/TRBV6-3 | . | 16 | TRBD2 | TRBJ2-3
TGTGCCAGCAGCTCCGGACTAGCGGGGGGAATTAGTACGCAGTATTTT | CASSSGLAGGISTQYF | TRBV11-3 | . | 16 | TRBD2 | TRBJ2-3
TGTGCCAGCAGCGGAGGGACAGGGGGGAGGACTGAAGCTTTCTTT | CASSGGTGGRTEAFF | TRBV9 | . | 15 | TRBD1 | TRBJ1-1
TGTGCCAGCAGTTTAAACACAGGGAGGATCCAAGAGACCCAGTACTTC | CASSLNTGRIQETQYF | TRBV12-3/TRBV12-4 | . | 16 | . | TRBJ2-5
TGTGCCAGCAGCAACACAGTTTACAATGAGCAGTTCTTC | CASSNTVYNEQFF | TRBV6-2/TRBV6-3 | . | 13 | . | TRBJ2-1
TGTGCCAGCAGCCTTGCAACTAATGAAAAACTGTTTTTT | CASSLATNEKLFF | TRBV5-4 | . | 13 | . | TRBJ1-4
TGTGCCACCAGCATCCCGGGGTGGGCAAACACTGAAGCTTTCTTT | CATSIPGWANTEAFF | TRBV15 | . | 15 | . | TRBJ1-1
TGTGCCAGCAGCTTTACTTTCCCTGGTGAGGCTTTCTTT | CASSFTFPGEAFF | TRBV7-9 | . | 13 | . | TRBJ1-1
TGTGCCAGCAGTTTCAGCGGGGGCCCCCCAGATACGCAGTATTTT | CASSFSGGPPDTQYF | TRBV6-2/TRBV6-3 | . | 15 | TRBD2 | TRBJ2-3
TGTGCCAGCAGTGAATGGGCCGATAACTATGGCTACACCTTC | CASSEWADNYGYTF | TRBV2 | . | 14 | . | TRBJ1-2
TGTGCCAGCAGCTTAAGGGGGACAGGGAACACTGAAGCTTTCTTT | CASSLRGTGNTEAFF | TRBV7-6 | once | 15 | TRBD1 | TRBJ1-1
TGTGCCAGCAGCTTATCCTCTAGCGGGGGCCCATACGAGCAGTACTTC | CASSLSSSGGPYEQYF | TRBV7-2 | . | 16 | TRBD2 | TRBJ2-7
TGTGCCAGCAGCCAACATCTGGGGCAGATGAACACTGAAGCTTTCTTT | CASSQHLGQMNTEAFF | TRBV14 | . | 16 | . | TRBJ1-1
TGTGCCAGCAGGGACAGGGGGCACAATGAGCAGTTCTTC | CASRDRGHNEQFF | TRBV27 | . | 13 | TRBD1 | TRBJ2-1
TGTGCCAGCAGCCAAGAAGGTTTTGGGCGGAGGCGCTCCTACAATGAGCAGTTCTTC | CASSQEGFGRRRSYNEQFF | TRBV3-1 | . | 19 | . | TRBJ2-1
TGTGCCAGTAGTATTCGGGGTCCACAGGACAATTCACCCCTCCACTTT | CASSIRGPQDNSPLHF | TRBV19 | once | 16 | . | TRBJ1-6
TGTGCCAGTCGATCTCAGGGGTACACTGAAGCTTTCTTT | CASRSQGYTEAFF | TRBV19 | . | 13 | . | TRBJ1-1
TGCGCCAGCAGCTTCCGGACAGGGGGCAAGAACTATGGCTACACCTTC | CASSFRTGGKNYGYTF | TRBV5-1 | . | 16 | TRBD1 | TRBJ1-2
TGTGCCAGCAGTCTGACAGGCAGGAGGAAAGCTTTCTTT | CASSLTGRRKAFF | TRBV27 | once | 13 | . | TRBJ1-1
TGCAGCGTTGAAGATCAGGCAGCCAACACTGAAGCTTTCTTT | CSVEDQAANTEAFF | TRBV29-1 | . | 14 | . | TRBJ1-1
TGTGCCAGTAGTATTCAGATTCGGGCAGCCTTCTTCGGAAATTCACCCCTCCACTTT | CASSIQIRAAFFGNSPLHF | TRBV19 | . | 19 | . | TRBJ1-6